The 20 T cell receptor beta chains in this list originate from one sample, sequenced in a study of blood T cell repertoires in COVID-19. TCRdb's table, derived via immunoSEQ multiplex PCR, lists solely in-frame clones and lacks some. The table includes 99,000 or so clones, 65% to 85% detected once. Sequenced sample: peripheral blood. These TCRs come from a man aged 65-85 years with active or convalescent COVID-19.

V is TRBV9 and J is TRBJ1-4, with D possibly TRBD1 on 6 matching bases. Germline V gene lookup returns CDR1 SGDLS and CDR2 YYNGEE. V dropped 4 bases and J dropped 7 bases, with 17 bases sitting between them. The CDR3 is 15 amino acids. CDR3: CASSQRGGAPEKLFF. The CDR3 DNA is TGTGCCAGCAGCCAGAGAGGGGGGGCGCCTGAAAAACTGTTTTTT.

The CDR3 is CASSIGQGAGYGYTF. The CDR3 DNA reads as TGTGCCAGTAGTATCGGACAGGGGGCAGGGTATGGCTACACCTTC. The chain couples TRBV19 to TRBJ1-2; 11 positions match TRBD1. Trimming cost V 3 bases and J 5 bases; bases outside gene matches: 5. The CDR3 is made up of 15 amino acids. Germline V gene sequence: CDR1 LNHDA, CDR2 SQIVND (reference sequence).

The chain couples TRBV5-1 to TRBJ1-1, with D maybe TRBD1 (6 bases). V lost 4 bases and J 1 base, leaving 14 bases between the germline ends. The CDR3 length is 15 residues. CDR1 SGHRS and CDR2 YFSETQ come from the germline V gene. CDR3 protein: CASSQGHSKNTEAFF. CDR3 in DNA: TGCGCCAGCAGCCAGGGACATTCAAAGAACACTGAAGCTTTCTTT.

This clone came up once. The chain joins TRBV6-6 to TRBJ2-7, with 9 bases fitting TRBD1. Germline loops: CDR1 MNHNY, CDR2 SVGAGI (reference sequence). V lost 6 bases to trimming and J lost 4 bases; unmatched junction nucleotides: 4. The CDR3 sequence is 13 residues long. The CDR3, as DNA: TGTGCCAGCAGAACAGGGGGCGGGTACGAGCAGTACTTC. It codes for CASRTGGGYEQYF.

The rearrangement joins TRBV3-1 (or the pseudogene TRBV3-2) to TRBJ1-4; 8 nucleotides align to TRBD1. Per the germline V gene, CDR1 is LGHDT and CDR2 is YNNKEL (reference sequence). The V segment lost 4 bases and the J segment 3 bases; nucleotides outside the gene matches: 13. The CDR3 is 18 amino acids. Here the CDR3 reads CASSLRLSGTGPNEKLFF. CDR3 in DNA: TGTGCCAGCAGCCTAAGATTATCAGGGACAGGACCTAATGAAAAACTGTTTTTT.

The chain uses TRBV27 and TRBJ2-3, with D hard to call. Trimming pared 1 base from V and 5 bases from J, leaving 10 bases between. The CDR3 is 14 amino acids. Germline V lookup: CDR1 MNHEY, CDR2 SMNVEV (reference sequence). CDR3 loop: CASSLFKAVDTQYF. Here the CDR3 DNA reads TGTGCCAGCAGTTTATTCAAGGCGGTAGATACGCAGTATTTT.

The rearrangement joins TRBV25-1 to TRBJ1-2; D is unresolved. Trimming took off 3 bases at V and 4 bases at J, with 15 bases between the two ends. The length of the CDR3 is 15 residues. Germline V gives CDR1 MGHDK, CDR2 SYGVNS. The CDR3 DNA reads as TGTGCCAGCAGTGACCCCAACCGGGGTCTCTATGGCTACACCTTC. This encodes CASSDPNRGLYGYTF.

The V call is TRBV29-1, the J call TRBJ2-3; no clear D. Trimming shortened V by 3 bases and J by 2 bases, and 9 bases separated the two germline ends. The CDR3 is made up of 13 amino acids. Germline V gene sequence: CDR1 SQVTM, CDR2 ANQGSEA. CDR3 sequence: CSVDGRHTDTQYF. The CDR3 DNA sequence: TGCAGCGTTGATGGGCGACACACAGATACGCAGTATTTT.

J is TRBJ2-6 and V is TRBV2; possibly TRBD2 for D (6 bases). Germline V CDR1 and CDR2: SNHLY, FYNNEI. The CDR3 consists of 14 residues. With 6 bases removed from V and 0 bases from J, the gap between germline ends came to 6 bases. The CDR3 spells CASRGGSGANVLTF. The CDR3 DNA sequence: TGTGCCAGCAGGGGGGGCTCTGGGGCCAACGTCCTGACTTTC.

This clone was observed a few times. The chain recombines TRBV5-1 with TRBJ2-5, with D uncertain. V lost 0 bases and J lost 1, with 10 bases in between. The CDR3 sequence is 15 residues long. The germline V gene encodes CDR1 SGHRS and CDR2 YFSETQ. The CDR3 here is CASSLGRSRQETQYF. The CDR3 coding sequence is TGCGCCAGCAGCTTGGGCAGGTCCCGCCAAGAGACCCAGTACTTC.

The rearrangement joins TRBV5-1 to TRBJ1-1; 8 bases agree with TRBD1. This CDR3 is built from 14 residues. Germline CDR1 is SGHRS and CDR2 is YFSETQ. With 4 bases clipped from V and 4 bases from J, the junction kept 6 bases outside the gene matches. The CDR3 here is CASSGQGASTEAFF. The CDR3 region has the DNA TGCGCCAGCAGCGGACAGGGTGCTTCCACTGAAGCTTTCTTT. Using reference TRBV5-1 and TRBJ1-1 for the parts outside the CDR3, the full variable domain is KAGVTQTPRYLIKTRGQQVTLSCSPISGHRSVSWYQQTPGQGLQFLFEYFSETQRNKGNFPGRFSGRQFSNSRSEMNVSTLELGDSALYLCASSGQGASTEAFFGQGTRLTVV.

The rearrangement joins TRBV7-3 to TRBJ1-2, with D maybe TRBD1 (6 bases). The V gene's germline CDR1 is SGHTA and CDR2 FQGTGA. The CDR3 totals 14 residues. The germline V and J ends were trimmed by 4 bases and 3 bases, with 12 bases remaining between them. The CDR3, as DNA: TGTGCCAGCAGCTCTCGGGGGGCTGACTATGGCTACACCTTC. Translating gives CASSSRGADYGYTF. The full variable domain, with the rest looked up from reference TRBV7-3 and TRBJ1-2, is GAGVSQTPSNKVTEKGKYVELRCDPISGHTALYWYRQSLGQGPEFLIYFQGTGAADDSGLPNDRFFAVRPEGSVSTLKIQRTERGDSAVYLCASSSRGADYGYTFGSGTRLTVV.

The chain combines TRBV5-6 with TRBJ2-7; maybe TRBD2 (6 bases). Trimming shortened V by 0 bases and J by 6 bases, and 10 bases separated the two germline ends. CDR1 and CDR2 (germline): SGHDT, YYEEEE. The CDR3 contains 13 residues. As DNA, the CDR3 is TGTGCCAGCAGCTTGGCCGGAGGGGTCGAGCAGTACTTC. Protein sequence: CASSLAGGVEQYF.

The rearrangement links TRBV15 to TRBJ1-2, with 11 bases that match TRBD1. The germline gives CDR1 LNHNV, CDR2 YYDKDF (reference sequence). Trimming at V came to 1 base and at J to 3 bases, leaving 7 bases not matched to a gene. The CDR3 is 17 residues long. CDR3 coding DNA: TGTGCCACCAGCAGAGCTACCCGGGACAGGGGGGACTATGGCTACACCTTC. Translated: CATSRATRDRGDYGYTF.

This chain links TRBV11-1 with TRBJ2-1; TRBD1 agrees at 9 bases. The germline CDR1 and CDR2 sequences are SGHAT and FQDESV (reference sequence). V trimming: 4 bases; J trimming: 10 bases; junction bases outside the gene matches: 11. This CDR3 contains 15 residues. The CDR3 nucleotides are TGTGCCAGCAGCTACGTCCCGGGACAGGGATTCGAGCAGTTCTTC. Protein sequence: CASSYVPGQGFEQFF.

The V and J genes are TRBV6-6 and TRBJ1-4, with 7 bases lining up with TRBD1. From germline, CDR1 is MNHNY and CDR2 SVGAGI (reference sequence). This CDR3 spans 13 amino acids. Trimming took 7 bases from V and 7 from J; bases not matched to a gene: 6. CDR3 sequence (DNA): TGTGCCAGCACCAGACAGGGTCTTGAAAAACTGTTTTTT. Amino acid sequence: CASTRQGLEKLFF.

The rearrangement uses TRBV7-9 and TRBJ1-1, with a possible D match to TRBD1 (5 bases). The CDR3 runs to 14 residues. V was cut by 3 bases and J by 5 bases, with 13 bases left in between. Germline V gene sequence: CDR1 SEHNR, CDR2 FQNEAQ (reference sequence). The DNA for the CDR3 is TGTGCCAGCAGCTTGGACACCCGGCGGACTGAAGCTTTCTTT. It is translated as CASSLDTRRTEAFF.

This clone was detected a few times. The rearrangement joins TRBV5-4 to TRBJ1-1, with 10 bases lining up with TRBD1. The CDR3 runs 15 residues. Germline V gene data show CDR1 as SGHNT and CDR2 as YYREEE (reference sequence). The ends lost 0 bases at V and 4 bases at J; junction bases unmatched: 3. The CDR3 sequence is CASSLGDRGRTEAFF. In DNA form, the CDR3 reads TGTGCCAGCAGCTTGGGGGACAGGGGACGCACTGAAGCTTTCTTT.

This rearrangement joins TRBV7-3 to TRBJ2-3; D may be TRBD2 (6 bases). Looked up from germline, CDR1 is SGHTA and CDR2 is FQGTGA. V lost 5 bases, J lost 2 bases, and 14 bases lay in between. The length of the CDR3 is 15 residues. For the CDR3, the DNA is TGTGCCAGCAGCCTCTCTGGGACTGTCACAGATACGCAGTATTTT. As protein: CASSLSGTVTDTQYF.

This chain joins TRBV18 and TRBJ1-3; TRBD1 matches at 7 bases. Germline V gives CDR1 KGHSH, CDR2 LQKENI. The CDR3 is 16 residues long. The junction had 7 bases not matched to a gene; V was cut back by 5 bases and J by 0 bases. For the CDR3, the DNA is TGTGCCAGCTCATCGGGACAGTTCAGCTCTGGAAACACCATATATTTT. Its protein is CASSSGQFSSGNTIYF.